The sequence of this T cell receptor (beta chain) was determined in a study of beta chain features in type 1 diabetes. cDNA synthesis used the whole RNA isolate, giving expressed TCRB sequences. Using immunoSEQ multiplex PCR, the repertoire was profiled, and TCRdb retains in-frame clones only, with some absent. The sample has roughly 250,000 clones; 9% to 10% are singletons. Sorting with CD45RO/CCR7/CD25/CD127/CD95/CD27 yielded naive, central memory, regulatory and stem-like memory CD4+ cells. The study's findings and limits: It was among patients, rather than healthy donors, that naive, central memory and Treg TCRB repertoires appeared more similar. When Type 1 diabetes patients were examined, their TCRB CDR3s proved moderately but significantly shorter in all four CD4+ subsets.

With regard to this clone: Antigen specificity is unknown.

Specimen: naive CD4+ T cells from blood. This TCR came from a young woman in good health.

DNA of the CDR3: TGCAGCGTTGTTGGACAGGCTATGAACACTGAAGCTTTCTTT. Residues: CSVVGQAMNTEAFF. The V call is TRBV29-1, the J call TRBJ1-1; TRBD1 aligns across 7 bases. With 4 bases clipped from V and 0 bases from J, the junction kept 5 bases outside the gene matches. CDR3 length: 14 residues. CDR1 is SQVTM, CDR2 ANQGSEA, per germline. The full variable domain, its missing parts supplied by reference TRBV29-1 and TRBJ1-1, is SAVISQKPSRDICQRGTSLTIQCQVDSQVTMMFWYRQQPGQSLTLIATANQGSEATYESGFVIDKFPISRPNLTFSTLTVSNMSPEDSSIYLCSVVGQAMNTEAFFGQGTRLTVV.